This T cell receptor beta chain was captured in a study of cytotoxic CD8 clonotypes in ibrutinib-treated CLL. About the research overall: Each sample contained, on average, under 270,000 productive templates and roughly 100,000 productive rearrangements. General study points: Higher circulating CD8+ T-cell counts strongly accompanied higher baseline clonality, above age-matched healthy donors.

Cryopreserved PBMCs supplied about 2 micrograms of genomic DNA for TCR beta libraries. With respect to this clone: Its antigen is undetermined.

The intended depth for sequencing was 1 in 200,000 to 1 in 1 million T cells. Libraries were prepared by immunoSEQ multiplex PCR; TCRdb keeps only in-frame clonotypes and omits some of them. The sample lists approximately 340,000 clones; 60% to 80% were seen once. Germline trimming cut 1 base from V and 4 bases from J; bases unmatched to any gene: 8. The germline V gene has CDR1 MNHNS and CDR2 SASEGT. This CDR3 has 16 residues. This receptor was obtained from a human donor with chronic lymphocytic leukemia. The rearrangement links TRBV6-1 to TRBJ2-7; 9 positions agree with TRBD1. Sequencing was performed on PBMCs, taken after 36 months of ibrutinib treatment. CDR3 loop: CASSEVPGQGRYEQYF. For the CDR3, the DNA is TGTGCCAGCAGTGAAGTCCCGGGACAGGGTAGGTACGAGCAGTACTTC.